These T cell receptor beta chains were read from a single sample in a study of metastatic and nonmetastatic thyroid tumors. TCRdb re-clonotyped the PCR reads through MiXCR. The sample carries around 30,000 clones, approximately 17% recorded once. The sample taken for sequencing was blood. The source of these receptors is a female donor with papillary thyroid cancer or a benign thyroid nodule (not recorded which). Some clones in this sample may be carry-over from other donors' samples. The CDR3 runs from the conserved cysteine through the conserved F or W. Each record gives: D gene, J gene, clone size, V gene, CDR3 DNA, CDR3 protein. The D gene is left open where the match is weak. Not every row has a clone size; where given, it reads once, few, many or a size class.

>NA|TRBJ1-1|many|TRBV27
TGTGCCAGCAGTTCGCTTCGGGGAACTGAAGCTTTCTTT
CASSSLRGTEAFF
>TRBD1|TRBJ2-7|NA|TRBV5-1
TGCGCAAGCAGCTTAATGACAGGGGGCGAGCAGTACTTC
CASSLMTGGEQYF
>NA|TRBJ2-3|once|TRBV5-1
TGCGCCAGCAGCTCATCCCGAGCTAGCGTGGCTAGCACAGATACGCAGTATTTT
CASSSSRASVASTDTQYF
>NA|TRBJ2-5|NA|TRBV9
TGTGCCAGCAGCCGGGAGCAGGGACAAGGGACCCAGTACTTC
CASSREQGQGTQYF
>NA|TRBJ2-6|NA|TRBV6-1
TGTGCCAGCAGGGGGTTAATCTCTGGGGCCAACGTCCTGACTTTC
CASRGLISGANVLTF
>NA|TRBJ2-2|many|TRBV10-1
TGCGCCAGGCGATGGGCGGATGGATTGGGCACCGGGGAGCTGTTTTTT
CARRWADGLGTGELFF
>TRBD1|TRBJ1-1|many|TRBV7-6
TGTGCCAGCAGCTTAGTGGGACAGGGCACTGAAGCTTTCTTT
CASSLVGQGTEAFF
>NA|TRBJ2-3|many|TRBV27
TGTGCCAGCAGTACCGGGAGCACAGATACGCAGTATTTT
CASSTGSTDTQYF
>NA|TRBJ1-4|NA|TRBV20-1
TGCAGTGCTAGGTTGGTCTCGGGGTGGGGGTCGCGGGATACTAATGAAAAACTGTTTTTT
CSARLVSGWGSRDTNEKLFF
>NA|TRBJ2-3|many|TRBV29-1
TGCAGCGTTGCGCTGATGATTGTGGGAGATACGCAGTATTTT
CSVALMIVGDTQYF
>NA|TRBJ2-1|NA|TRBV28
TGTGTCAGCAACCAGGGACAGCGGGCCAATGAGCAGTTCTTC
CVSNQGQRANEQFF
>TRBD1|TRBJ2-2|many|TRBV20-1
TGCAGTGCGCGTACCGGGACAGGGGGGCCCGGGGAGCTGTTTTTT
CSARTGTGGPGELFF
>NA|TRBJ2-7|NA|TRBV11-2
TGTGCCAGCAGCTTCCGGGTCGACATGGCCGAGCAGTACTTC
CASSFRVDMAEQYF
>NA|TRBJ2-7|many|TRBV5-1
TGCGCCAGCAGCTTGGCCGGGTACTACGAGCAGTACTTC
CASSLAGYYEQYF
>NA|TRBJ1-1|many|TRBV5-4
TGTGCCAGCGGATCCGAGACAGGGAACACTGAAGCTTTCTTT
CASGSETGNTEAFF
>NA|TRBJ1-5|many|TRBV28
TGTGCCAGCAGTCTCAGACAGGAATATCAGCCCCAGCATTTT
CASSLRQEYQPQHF
>TRBD2|TRBJ2-7|NA|TRBV20-1
TGCATTTCTATAGAAGGGCGGGAGCCCTACGAGCAGTACTTC
CISIEGREPYEQYF
>NA|TRBJ2-7|medium-sized|TRBV28
TGTGCCAGCAGTCCCCTAGTCTCCGAGCAGTACTTC
CASSPLVSEQYF
>TRBD2|TRBJ2-2|many|TRBV6-4
TGTGCCAGCAGTGAAGCGGGGGGCACCGGGGAGCTGTTTTTT
CASSEAGGTGELFF
>TRBD2|TRBJ2-1|many|TRBV7-2
TGTGCCAGCAGCTTAAAGCGGGGGGGGAATGAGCAGTTCTTC
CASSLKRGGNEQFF
>TRBD1|TRBJ1-1|NA|TRBV5-1
TGCGCCAGCAGCCCTAGGGACAGCTCTGCGAACACTGAAGCTTTCTTT
CASSPRDSSANTEAFF
>NA|TRBJ1-1|many|TRBV28
TGTGCCAGCAGCCCACCCTTCGAGGGGGGGAACACTGAAGCTTTCTTT
CASSPPFEGGNTEAFF
>TRBD1|TRBJ2-7|many|TRBV27
TGTGCCAGACCTGGACAGGGGGGGTACTCCTACGAGCAGTACTTC
CARPGQGGYSYEQYF
>NA|TRBJ2-1|many|TRBV5-1
TGCGCCAGCAGCTGGGAACTAGCTATGGAGCAGTTCTTC
CASSWELAMEQFF
>NA|TRBJ1-5|many|TRBV6-1
TGTGCCAGCAGTGAATGGTGGGGGGGTCAGCCCCAGCATTTT
CASSEWWGGQPQHF
>NA|TRBJ2-1|few|TRBV6-1
TGTGCCAGCACCTTGCTACCTGAACTTTGGAATGAGCAGTTCTTC
CASTLLPELWNEQFF
>NA|TRBJ2-3|many|TRBV27
TGTGCCAGCAGTTTCCGGACAGGCACAGATACGCAGTATTTT
CASSFRTGTDTQYF
>NA|TRBJ2-3|NA|TRBV20-1
TGCAGTGCTAGAAATGTCGAGGCTAGAACAGATACACAGTATTTT
CSARNVEARTDTQYF
>TRBD1|TRBJ1-1|NA|TRBV5-4
TGTGCCGGTGGGGAACAGGGGACTAAAGCTTTCTTT
CAGGEQGTKAFF
>NA|TRBJ2-7|few|TRBV6-1
TGTGCCAGCACTATAGACAGGCCCTCCTACGACCAGTACTTC
CASTIDRPSYDQYF
>TRBD2|TRBJ2-4|many|TRBV7-9
TGTGCCAGCAGCTTCGATGTAGGACTAGCAGGCAAAAACATTCAGTACTTC
CASSFDVGLAGKNIQYF
>TRBD1|TRBJ1-2|NA|TRBV19
TGTGCCAGTCGTGACAGGGTCTATGGCTACACCTTC
CASRDRVYGYTF
>TRBD1|TRBJ2-7|once|TRBV2
TGTGCCAGCAGTGAGGGGCTAGCGGGACAGGGGGACTACGAGCAGTACTTC
CASSEGLAGQGDYEQYF
>TRBD2|TRBJ2-2|NA|TRBV27
TGTGCCAGCAGTTTATTCCTGGCTCAACTAGCGGGGGTACTCACCGGGGAGCTGTTTTTT
CASSLFLAQLAGVLTGELFF
>NA|TRBJ1-1|NA|TRBV9
TGTGCCAGCTGGGTGTGGCGGGGGAGCACTGAAGCTTTCTTT
CASWVWRGSTEAFF
>TRBD2|TRBJ2-7|many|TRBV4-2
TGTGCCAGCAGCCGAAACCGATGGCGGGAGGACTCCAACTTATACGAGCAGTACTTC
CASSRNRWREDSNLYEQYF
>NA|TRBJ2-5|many|TRBV30
TGTGCCTGGAGTGTTCAGCGGGAGACCCAGTACTTC
CAWSVQRETQYF
>TRBD2|TRBJ2-3|many|TRBV4-1
TGCGCCAGCAGCCGATCCAGCGGGGAGTACACAGATACGCAGTATTTT
CASSRSSGEYTDTQYF
>NA|TRBJ2-1|many|TRBV19
TGTGCCAGTAGTATATCAAGCTCTACGGATGAGCAGTTCTTC
CASSISSSTDEQFF
>TRBD1|TRBJ2-7|many|TRBV30
TGTGCCTGGAGCCGGGACAGGAACTACGAGCAGTACTTC
CAWSRDRNYEQYF
>NA|TRBJ2-3|NA|TRBV10-3
TGTGCCATCAGTGACGGGGGAGAGAAGGAAGATACGCAGTATTTT
CAISDGGEKEDTQYF
>TRBD1|TRBJ1-2|NA|TRBV18
TGTGCCAGCTCACCACGACAGGGGAACTATGGCTACACCTTC
CASSPRQGNYGYTF